A selection of T cell receptor beta chains follows, all from one sample in a study of blood T cell repertoires in COVID-19. Method: immunoSEQ multiplex PCR; TCRdb's copy keeps in-frame clones and lacks some. The profile covers some 110,000 clones, with 65% to 85% appearing a single time and 3.5% to 5.5% taken by the ten largest. Sequenced material: peripheral blood. All receptors come from a woman aged 70 to 79 with acute or convalescent COVID-19. CDR3s include the opening cysteine and the closing phenylalanine or tryptophan. D genes are given only for firm matches. Clone size is not always given. Where it is, it says once, few, many or a class for expanded clones.

D gene,V gene,clone size,J gene,CDR3 protein,CDR3 DNA
TRBD1,TRBV5-8,few,TRBJ1-5,CASSLDRDNQPQHF,TGTGCCAGCAGCTTAGACAGGGACAATCAGCCCCAGCATTTT
-,TRBV7-3,-,TRBJ1-5,CASSVGPNQPQHF,TGTGCCAGCAGCGTGGGCCCCAATCAGCCCCAGCATTTT
TRBD2,TRBV4-3,-,TRBJ2-3,CASSQALLAGGKTDTQYF,TGCGCCAGCAGCCAGGCGCTCTTAGCGGGGGGAAAAACAGATACGCAGTATTTT
TRBD1,TRBV7-9,-,TRBJ1-2,CASSLLTGGYGYTF,TGTGCCAGCAGCTTATTGACAGGGGGGTATGGCTACACCTTC
-,TRBV7-9,-,TRBJ1-2,CASTLGLLTEGYTF,TGTGCCAGCACTCTGGGACTACTCACGGAGGGCTACACCTTC
-,TRBV5-1,few,TRBJ2-1,CASTPSGAVGNEQFF,TGCGCCAGCACTCCTTCAGGGGCGGTAGGCAATGAGCAGTTCTTC
-,TRBV2,-,TRBJ2-5,CASHREGIETQYF,TGTGCCAGCCACAGGGAAGGGATAGAGACCCAGTACTTC
-,TRBV3-1/TRBV3-2,once,TRBJ2-1,CASSPPQGRAVVF,TGTGCCAGCAGCCCACCACAGGGACGGGCCGTAGTCTTC
-,TRBV3-1/TRBV3-2,-,TRBJ2-7,CASSRDRFYEQYF,TGTGCCAGCAGCCGCGACAGGTTCTACGAGCAGTACTTC
-,TRBV19,-,TRBJ1-1,CASIKAGRMNTEAFF,TGTGCCAGTATAAAGGCAGGGCGAATGAACACTGAAGCTTTCTTT
-,TRBV4-3,-,TRBJ1-1,CASSQGSWDTEAFF,TGCGCCAGCAGCCAGGGGAGCTGGGACACTGAAGCTTTCTTT
TRBD1,TRBV2,-,TRBJ1-1,CASSQGVNTEAFF,TGTGCCAGCAGTCAGGGGGTGAACACTGAAGCTTTCTTT
-,TRBV6-4,-,TRBJ1-2,CASSDRGYGYTF,TGTGCCAGCAGTGACCGGGGGTATGGCTACACCTTC
-,TRBV29-1,-,TRBJ1-3,CSVWTASGNTIYF,TGCAGCGTCTGGACAGCGTCTGGAAACACCATATATTTT
TRBD1,TRBV10-2,-,TRBJ1-2,CASSDWQGAWGYTF,TGCGCCAGCAGTGACTGGCAGGGGGCTTGGGGCTACACCTTC
TRBD2,TRBV30,-,TRBJ2-1,CAWSSGLAGGEQFF,TGTGCCTGGAGTTCGGGACTAGCGGGGGGGGAGCAGTTCTTC
-,TRBV25-1,-,TRBJ1-1,CASSATGNTEAFF,TGTGCCAGCAGTGCCACAGGGAACACTGAAGCTTTCTTT
TRBD1,TRBV19,-,TRBJ1-6,CASSRQGVNNSPLHF,TGTGCCAGTAGTAGACAGGGTGTCAATAATTCACCCCTCCACTTT
-,TRBV4-3,once,TRBJ2-1,CASSQNRWDEQFF,TGCGCCAGCAGCCAGAACAGGTGGGATGAGCAGTTCTTC
TRBD1,TRBV5-6,-,TRBJ1-2,CASSSGGGTGVFNYGYTF,TGTGCCAGCAGCTCCGGGGGCGGAACAGGGGTTTTTAACTATGGCTACACCTTC
-,TRBV5-1,few,TRBJ2-5,CASSLQGGRETQYF,TGCGCCAGCAGCTTGCAGGGGGGTAGGGAGACCCAGTACTTC
-,TRBV6-6,-,TRBJ1-4,CASTEADEKLFF,TGTGCCAGCACTGAGGCGGATGAAAAACTGTTTTTT
TRBD1,TRBV6-1,-,TRBJ2-7,CASSSTGDEQYF,TGTGCCAGCAGCTCCACAGGGGACGAGCAGTACTTC
TRBD1,TRBV7-9,-,TRBJ1-2,CASSPGQVWGYGYTF,TGTGCCAGCAGCCCCGGACAGGTTTGGGGCTATGGCTACACCTTC
TRBD1,TRBV5-1,-,TRBJ1-2,CASSLWGTGSLGYGYTF,TGCGCCAGCAGCTTGTGGGGGACAGGCTCTCTCGGCTATGGCTACACCTTC
TRBD1,TRBV5-4,-,TRBJ2-7,CASSSGTGGREQYF,TGTGCCAGCAGCTCAGGGACAGGGGGAAGGGAGCAGTACTTC